This record looks at one TCR beta chain sequence and its context. This CDR3 is also generated by other DNA sequences in the sample. This sample was included in a study of shared clonotypes between healthy human individuals. The protocol was immunoSEQ multiplex PCR, while the TCRdb copy is restricted to in-frame clones and leaves out a portion. There are 2 million to 2.5 million clones in the sample; more than 85% occur only once, and roughly 0.36% lies in the top ten. This receptor was taken from a man between 18 and 29 years old in good health. Some clones in this sample may be carry-over from other donors' samples. What was sequenced was naive CD4+ T cells from PBMCs. The subset denotes: CD45RA+ positively selected.

CDR3 amino acids: CASSDPGQPQHF. CDR3 DNA: TGCGCCAGCAGCGACCCGGGGCAGCCCCAGCATTTT. V and J are TRBV5-1 and TRBJ1-5; D is undetermined. The CDR3 loop spans 12 amino acids. In germline, CDR1 is SGHRS, CDR2 YFSETQ. V lost 4 bases and J lost 7, with 9 bases in between.